This TCR beta chain was obtained from a study of T cell repertoires in cytomegalovirus infection. The length of the CDR3 is 13 residues. Germline loops: CDR1 SGHTA, CDR2 FQGNSA. V was shortened by 5 bases and J by 0 bases, with 8 bases between the two germline ends. Whole-study findings and limits: It was HLA-C-restricted CMV-specific TCR beta clonotypes that dominated the response ex vivo.

This clonotype was picked up many times. Its antigen is unknown. MiXCR, run by TCRdb on the reads, gives a single entry per CDR3 protein. In the table there are approximately 730,000 distinct CDR3 sequences, roughly 33% of which are singletons. This chain links TRBV7-2 with TRBJ2-7, with D possibly matching TRBD2 (6 bases). The receptor was isolated from a human donor in good health (CMV status not recorded). Some clones in this sample may be carry-over from other donors' samples. The source material was cultured PBMCs, sampled from culture after CMV antigen stimulation. The CDR3 sequence is CASSAGPSYEQYF. CDR3 nucleotides: TGTGCCAGCAGCGCGGGGCCCTCCTACGAGCAGTACTTC.